Following are 2 T cell receptor beta chains from one sample sequenced in a study of radiotherapy plus CTLA-4 blockade in lung cancer (dated by TCRdb to the late 2010s). Library preparation used the immunoSEQ multiplex PCR assay. Sourced from immuneACCESS, this table was stored by TCRdb with only in-frame sequences that have V and J called. A share of the clones is absent; for the studies checked, an unresolved V gene accounts for under half, and the remainder has no known explanation. The sample profile shows some 98,000 clones; around 86% of them were found once. Around 3.5% of the sample lies in the top ten. The specimen comprised peripheral blood, sampled from a patient treated with radiotherapy plus ipilimumab. The receptors shown here come from a human donor with non-small cell lung cancer who had a partial response to radiotherapy plus ipilimumab.

V is TRBV11-2 and J is TRBJ2-1; a weak D match, TRBD1 (6 bases). Trimming shortened V by 5 bases and J by 9 bases, and 14 bases separated the two germline ends. CDR3 length: 13 amino acids. Per germline, CDR1 SGHAT and CDR2 FQNNGV. In DNA, the CDR3 is TGTGCCAGCAGCGCCGAGCAGGGGACTGAGCAGTTCTTC. It is translated as CASSAEQGTEQFF.

This clone was seen just once. The chain has TRBV29-1 and TRBJ1-2; unclear D gene. There are 13 residues in the CDR3. Germline V lookup: CDR1 SQVTM, CDR2 ANQGSEA. Trimming pared 5 bases from V and 3 bases from J, leaving 13 bases between. CDR3 sequence reads: CSVHDSSYYGYTF. CDR3 in DNA: TGCAGCGTTCACGACTCCTCCTACTATGGCTACACCTTC.